This TCR beta chain was captured in a study of T cells after yellow fever vaccination. V was trimmed by 2 bases and J by 1 base, leaving 5 bases between them. Per germline, CDR1 MNHNS and CDR2 SASEGT. This CDR3 is built from 13 residues. Only a few counts were recorded for this clonotype. Antigen specificity is unknown. The study, taken as a whole, reports: The CD4 and CD8 compartments had a small share of their clonotypes in common.

TCRdb fed the 5' RACE reads into MiXCR, producing one record per CDR3 protein. This sample yields some 500,000 distinct CDR3 sequences, of which 13% are seen a single time; about 14% belongs to the top ten. The starting material was PBMCs, obtained on the day of the yellow fever booster vaccination. The chain employs TRBV6-1 and TRBJ1-1, with D hard to call. This sequence was found in a man aged 25 to 40 who received the YFV17D yellow fever vaccine. The CDR3 loop is CASSEQTNTEAFF. In nucleotides, the CDR3 is TGTGCCAGCAGTGAACAGACGAACACTGAAGCTTTCTTT.